This is a list of T cell receptor beta chains from one sample in a study of blood T cell repertoires in COVID-19. This table comes from immunoSEQ multiplex PCR, and its TCRdb copy is limited to in-frame clones, with some not included. This sample has 100,000 to 150,000 clones, with less than 90% found just once. Sequences were obtained from peripheral blood. These receptor sequences come from a woman at least 80 years old with acute or convalescent COVID-19. Both conserved end residues are part of each CDR3. Each record gives: D gene, clone size, J gene, V gene, CDR3 protein, CDR3 DNA. The D gene is left open where the match is weak. Only some rows state a clone size, as once, few, many or a class for expanded clones.

D: TRBD1
size: few
J: TRBJ1-2
V: TRBV3-1/TRBV3-2
CDR3: CASSLRGRVDYGYTF
DNA: TGTGCCAGCAGCCTCAGGGGGCGCGTGGACTATGGCTACACCTTC

D: NA
size: NA
J: TRBJ1-2
V: TRBV4-1
CDR3: CASSNSLRSLVPNGYTF
DNA: TGCGCCAGCAGCAACTCCTTGCGGTCCCTCGTACCTAATGGCTACACCTTC

D: NA
size: few
J: TRBJ2-6
V: TRBV5-4
CDR3: CASSPRQAGANVLTF
DNA: TGTGCCAGCAGCCCCAGACAGGCTGGGGCCAACGTCCTGACTTTC

D: TRBD1
size: NA
J: TRBJ1-2
V: TRBV5-6
CDR3: CASSLVGQGYGYTF
DNA: TGTGCCAGCAGCTTGGTTGGACAGGGCTATGGCTACACCTTC

D: TRBD1
size: NA
J: TRBJ1-2
V: TRBV5-1
CDR3: CASRTGANYGYTF
DNA: TGCGCCAGCAGGACAGGGGCCAACTATGGCTACACCTTC

D: NA
size: NA
J: TRBJ2-3
V: TRBV10-3
CDR3: CAISGGATDTQYF
DNA: TGTGCCATCAGTGGTGGGGCCACAGATACGCAGTATTTT

D: NA
size: NA
J: TRBJ1-3
V: TRBV7-9
CDR3: CASSGSGGFGNTIYF
DNA: TGTGCCAGCAGCGGCTCCGGGGGGTTCGGAAACACCATATATTTT

D: NA
size: many
J: TRBJ1-1
V: TRBV7-9
CDR3: CASSSTGNTEAFF
DNA: TGTGCCAGCAGCTCTACAGGGAACACTGAAGCTTTCTTT

D: TRBD1
size: NA
J: TRBJ1-1
V: TRBV11-3
CDR3: CASSLGPRGGTASEAFF
DNA: TGTGCCAGCAGCTTAGGCCCGCGAGGGGGGACAGCCTCCGAAGCTTTCTTT

D: TRBD1
size: NA
J: TRBJ2-3
V: TRBV9
CDR3: CASSNDRGSDTQYF
DNA: TGTGCCAGCAGCAACGACAGGGGGTCAGATACGCAGTATTTT

D: NA
size: NA
J: TRBJ1-1
V: TRBV24-1
CDR3: CATSDFRAGAEAFF
DNA: TGTGCCACCAGTGATTTTCGCGCAGGGGCTGAAGCTTTCTTT

D: TRBD2
size: NA
J: TRBJ2-2
V: TRBV2
CDR3: CASRNTGTRVGELFF
DNA: TGTGCCAGCAGGAACACCGGGACTAGAGTCGGGGAGCTGTTTTTT

D: NA
size: NA
J: TRBJ1-3
V: TRBV18
CDR3: CASSPLRTVSGNTIYF
DNA: TGTGCCAGCTCACCATTGAGAACAGTCTCTGGAAACACCATATATTTT

D: NA
size: NA
J: TRBJ1-1
V: TRBV2
CDR3: CASSEALLLGGMNTEAFF
DNA: TGTGCCAGCAGTGAAGCGCTTCTCCTAGGAGGGATGAACACTGAAGCTTTCTTT

D: NA
size: NA
J: TRBJ2-1
V: TRBV21-1
CDR3: CASGLGGEQFF
DNA: TGTGCCAGCGGCCTCGGAGGTGAGCAGTTCTTC

D: NA
size: NA
J: TRBJ1-1
V: TRBV5-6
CDR3: CASSGEGRADTEAFF
DNA: TGTGCCAGCAGCGGGGAGGGGCGAGCGGACACTGAAGCTTTCTTT

D: NA
size: few
J: TRBJ1-1
V: TRBV7-9
CDR3: CASSLWRRSNTEAFF
DNA: TGTGCCAGCAGCTTATGGAGGCGATCAAACACTGAAGCTTTCTTT

D: TRBD1
size: NA
J: TRBJ1-1
V: TRBV19
CDR3: CASSRPRGPGNTEAFF
DNA: TGTGCCAGTAGTCGACCTAGGGGGCCGGGAAACACTGAAGCTTTCTTT

D: TRBD2
size: NA
J: TRBJ2-7
V: TRBV19
CDR3: CASSISGGPYEQYF
DNA: TGTGCCAGTAGTATTAGCGGGGGGCCATACGAGCAGTACTTC

D: NA
size: NA
J: TRBJ1-5
V: TRBV5-4
CDR3: CASSLGGRGRTDQPQHF
DNA: TGTGCCAGCAGCTTGGGCGGGCGGGGACGGACTGATCAGCCCCAGCATTTT

D: TRBD1
size: once
J: TRBJ2-3
V: TRBV19
CDR3: CASSLGQDTDTQYF
DNA: TGTGCCAGTAGCCTGGGACAGGACACAGATACGCAGTATTTT

D: TRBD1
size: once
J: TRBJ1-2
V: TRBV2
CDR3: CASSADRGYGYTF
DNA: TGTGCCAGCAGTGCAGACAGGGGGTATGGCTACACCTTC

D: NA
size: NA
J: TRBJ1-1
V: TRBV6-5
CDR3: CASSPGGEAFF
DNA: TGTGCCAGCAGTCCCGGCGGTGAAGCTTTCTTT

D: TRBD1
size: NA
J: TRBJ1-1
V: TRBV3-1/TRBV3-2
CDR3: CASSQDVRQGGNTEAFF
DNA: TGTGCCAGCAGCCAAGATGTGAGACAGGGGGGAAACACTGAAGCTTTCTTT

D: TRBD2
size: few
J: TRBJ2-7
V: TRBV18
CDR3: CASSGRGAYEQYF
DNA: TGTGCCAGCTCGGGGCGGGGGGCCTACGAGCAGTACTTC

D: NA
size: NA
J: TRBJ1-3
V: TRBV10-3
CDR3: CAISDNNGNTIYF
DNA: TGTGCCATCAGTGACAACAACGGAAACACCATATATTTT

D: TRBD1
size: NA
J: TRBJ1-2
V: TRBV6-5
CDR3: CASRSPTGGIYGYTF
DNA: TGTGCCAGCAGATCTCCGACAGGGGGTATATATGGCTACACCTTC

D: NA
size: NA
J: TRBJ1-2
V: TRBV28
CDR3: CASSRTGTTNYGYTF
DNA: TGTGCCAGCAGTCGAACAGGGACCACTAACTATGGCTACACCTTC